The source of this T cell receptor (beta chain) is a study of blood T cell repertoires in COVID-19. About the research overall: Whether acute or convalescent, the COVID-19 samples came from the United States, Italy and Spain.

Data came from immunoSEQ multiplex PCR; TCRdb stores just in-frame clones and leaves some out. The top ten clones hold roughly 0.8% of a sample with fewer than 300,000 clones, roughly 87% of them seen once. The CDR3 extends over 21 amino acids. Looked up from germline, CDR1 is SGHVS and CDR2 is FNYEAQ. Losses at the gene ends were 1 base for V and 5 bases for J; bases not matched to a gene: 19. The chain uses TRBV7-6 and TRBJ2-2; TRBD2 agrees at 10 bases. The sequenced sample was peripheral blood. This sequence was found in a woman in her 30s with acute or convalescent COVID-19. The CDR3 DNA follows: TGTGCCAGCAGCTTAGTAGTAGCGGCCGAGTCTAGCGGGAGTATGACCGGGGAGCTGTTTTTT. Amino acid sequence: CASSLVVAAESSGSMTGELFF.